This T cell receptor (beta chain) was recorded in a study of cytomegalovirus exposure and HLA in healthy donors. Study information: A data release that came early held roughly 85 million unique TCRs from HLA-typed donors.

Points on this clone: Its antigen is currently unknown.

The PCR contained 60 Vbeta and 13 Jbeta primers. The assay was immunoSEQ multiplex PCR, and TCRdb's table has in-frame clones only and misses some. There are some 200,000 clones in the sample; about four fifths occur only once, and over 1.5% lies in the top ten. Study-level results: Later genetic work tied a missense DCLRE1C variant to beta-chain V and J trimming. There were reportedly fewer N-insertions in an Asian-associated ancestry cluster than the approximately 640-donor mean, in a later analysis.

CDR1 and CDR2 (germline): SGHNT, YYREEE (reference sequence). The V and J ends lost 1 base and 12 bases respectively, with 8 bases between them. The CDR3 has 12 residues. Sequenced sample: PBMCs. The V and J genes are TRBV5-4 and TRBJ1-6; perhaps TRBD1 as D (6 bases). The source of this sequence is a girl aged 5 to 17 in good health and CMV-seropositive. The CDR3 loop is CASSLRGLPLHF. CDR3 DNA: TGTGCCAGCAGCTTGAGGGGGTTACCCCTCCACTTT.